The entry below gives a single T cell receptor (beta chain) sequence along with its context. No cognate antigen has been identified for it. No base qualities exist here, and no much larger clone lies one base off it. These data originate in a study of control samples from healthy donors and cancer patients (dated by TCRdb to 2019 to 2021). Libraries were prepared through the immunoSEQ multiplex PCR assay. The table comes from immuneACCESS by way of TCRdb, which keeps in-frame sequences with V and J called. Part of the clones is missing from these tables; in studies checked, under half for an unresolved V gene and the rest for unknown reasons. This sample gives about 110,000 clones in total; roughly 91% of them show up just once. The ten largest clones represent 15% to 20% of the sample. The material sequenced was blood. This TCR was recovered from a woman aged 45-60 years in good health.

The CDR3 corresponds to CASSLTPGNTIYF. The nucleotide sequence is TGTGCCAGCAGCTTAACACCTGGAAACACCATATATTTT. The chain uses TRBV7-7 and TRBJ1-3, with the D gene not confidently named. CDR3 length: 13 amino acids, cysteine to phenylalanine. CDR3 DNA only is kept here, 39 bases in frame from base 1. The germline ends are 4 bases apart after V is trimmed by 2 bases and J by 2 bases. The germline V gene (reference sequence) specifies SSHAT as CDR1 and FNYEAQ as CDR2.